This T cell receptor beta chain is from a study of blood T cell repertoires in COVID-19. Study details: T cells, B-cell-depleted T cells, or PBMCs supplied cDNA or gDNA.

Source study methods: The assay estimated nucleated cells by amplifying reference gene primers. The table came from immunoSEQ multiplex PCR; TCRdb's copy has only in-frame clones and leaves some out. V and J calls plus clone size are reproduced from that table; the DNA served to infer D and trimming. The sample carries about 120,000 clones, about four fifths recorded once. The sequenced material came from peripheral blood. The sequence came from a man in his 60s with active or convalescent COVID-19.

DNA for the CDR3: TGTGCCAGCAGCCCCCCAAAACAGGGAGTGCATGAGCAGTACTTC. It is translated as CASSPPKQGVHEQYF. This chain connects TRBV7-8 to TRBJ2-7, with a possible D match to TRBD1 (6 bases). Germline CDR1 SGHVS, CDR2 FQNEAQ. The V and J ends lost 5 bases and 7 bases respectively, with 21 bases between them. The CDR3 totals 15 residues.